This T cell receptor (beta chain) was recorded in a study of T-cell reconstitution after alpha-beta-depleted transplantation in children. Comments on this clonotype: What it binds is unknown.

Study-level findings and limits: Several hundred expanded graft clones reportedly were the source of alpha-beta T cells about two months after transplant. When one year had passed after transplant, most T-cell counts and diversity came from newly produced T cells. Surviving recipient cells, namely T cells and thymic progenitors, were the source of high day-60 TCRbeta diversity in some patients.

Preparation of the TCRbeta library used unique molecular identifiers. Via MiXCR, TCRdb re-called the PCR reads, giving one row per CDR3 protein. The repertoire includes over 450,000 distinct CDR3 sequences, over 9.5% of them detected once, and around 2% sits in the top ten. The TCR sequence derives from a child aged 2 to 10 with inherited bone marrow failure, due to receive a stem cell transplant. Sample: PBMCs, taken before TCRalphabeta/CD19-depleted stem cell transplant.

CDR3 coding DNA: TGTGCCAGCAGTCGACTAGCGGGCCGGCGGGATACGCAGTATTTT. It is translated as CASSRLAGRRDTQYF. This chain joins TRBV12-3 or TRBV12-4 and TRBJ2-3; 10 bases fit TRBD2. The junction had 8 bases not matched to a gene; V was cut back by 5 bases and J by 6 bases. There are 15 residues in the CDR3.